This TCR beta chain was captured in a study of T cells in localized non-small cell lung cancer (dated by TCRdb to the early 2020s). With respect to the entire study: Comparing tumors with uninvolved tumor-adjacent lungs, the study looked at the T cell repertoires of hundreds of patients with early-stage NSCLC. The cohort was made up of fewer than 250 treatment-naive NSCLC patients whose localized lung tumors had been resected. NSCLC patients had a mean age of roughly 66 years, and about 140 were male and 107 female. Points the paper makes about the study in general: A median of about 53 of the top 100 tumor clones were detected in paired uninvolved adjacent lung, and around 30 of these tumor clones were also found among the top 100 clones of the paired uninvolved adjacent lung. Longer overall survival was associated with higher T cell density in blood, whereas shorter survival was associated with higher clonality in adjacent lung. Uninvolved tumor-adjacent lung showed the highest T cell clonality, higher than tumor, which suggests more focused antigenic responses in the uninvolved tumor-adjacent lung. Because multi-region tumor sequencing was not done, intratumor heterogeneity could not be ruled out. Because the study design was exploratory, TCR variables were selected using unadjusted p-values without false-discovery rate correction.

TCR beta CDR3 regions were sequenced from DNA using the immunoSEQ Assay. Per the authors' processing: T cell density was computed as TCR beta template counts normalized to usable DNA estimated by amplifying housekeeping genes. Richness was estimated with the preseqR package, extrapolating to 400,000 templates for PBMC samples and 120,000 templates for tissue samples. Clonality was defined by subtracting Pielou's evenness from one. To identify tissue-enriched TCRs, differential abundance testing was run on productive amino-acid clonotypes with a minimum total count of 5 and an alpha of 0.1. The Jaccard Index and the Morisita Overlap Index were used to quantify repertoire overlap between compartments. GLIPH clustered TCR beta CDR3s with public tetramer-defined viral CDR3s; viral motifs required at least three viral sequences plus V-gene enrichment. Entries here come from immuneACCESS through TCRdb and include only in-frame sequences with V and J called. Some clones fail to appear in such tables; in the studies checked, an unresolved V gene covers under half of the shortfall, and the cause of the remainder is unknown. Clone size and the V and J calls come from that table; the DNA yielded D and trimming. In this sample the table shows more than 20,000 clones, under 90% of which occur a single time. The top ten clonotypes cover 15% to 20% of the sample.

At the junction V is shortened by 5 bases and J by 2 bases, with 13 bases in between. According to the germline V gene, CDR1 reads MNHNS and CDR2 reads SASEGT. The CDR3 has 15 amino acids, counting the end cysteine and phenylalanine. This entry keeps only the CDR3 DNA: 45 bases, framed from base 1. At diagnosis, peripheral blood, uninvolved tumor-adjacent lung and tumor were collected and stored as a combination of fresh-frozen and FFPE material. For TCR repertoire profiling, blood samples were analyzed in the form of peripheral blood mononuclear cells. Points on this clone: There is no known antigen for this receptor. No base quality information exists; no much larger clone differs at one position.

The chain was built from TRBV6-1 and TRBJ2-1; the D gene remains uncertain. The receptor was derived from a woman aged 35-75 years with stage II squamous cell lung carcinoma. Sequencing used PBMCs, obtained before any cancer treatment. The DNA sequence reads TGTGCCAGCAGTAGCAGGCGGCTTACCTACAATGAGCAGTTCTTC. Protein translation: CASSSRRLTYNEQFF.